The rows below give T cell receptor beta chains drawn from one sample of a study of cytomegalovirus exposure and HLA in healthy donors. Data came from immunoSEQ multiplex PCR; TCRdb stores just in-frame clones and leaves some out. The table includes over 75,000 clones, under 80% detected once. Input material: PBMCs. These TCRs come from a man aged 35 to 55 in good health and CMV-seropositive. The CDR3 runs from the conserved cysteine through the conserved F or W. A D gene is named only where the DNA matches it firmly. Clone size is shown for a subset of rows, as once, few, many or a class of expanded clone.

cdr3_length clone_size j_call d_call v_call cdr3_aa cdr3_nt
12 . TRBJ2-2 . TRBV6-6 CASSPFSGELFF TGTGCCAGCAGTCCTTTTTCCGGGGAGCTGTTTTTT
14 . TRBJ1-1 TRBD1 TRBV5-1 CASSLLTGETEAFF TGCGCCAGCAGCCTCCTTACAGGGGAAACTGAAGCTTTCTTT
15 few TRBJ1-1 . TRBV5-1 CASSRTVGGNTEAFF TGCGCCAGCAGCCGGACGGTGGGGGGGAACACTGAAGCTTTCTTT
15 . TRBJ1-5 . TRBV4-1 CASSLIGGEHQPQHF TGCGCCAGCAGTCTGATAGGAGGGGAGCATCAGCCCCAGCATTTT
16 . TRBJ2-1 . TRBV6-1 CASSAGGNLGYNEQFF TGTGCCAGCAGTGCCGGAGGGAATTTGGGCTACAATGAGCAGTTCTTC
13 . TRBJ1-1 . TRBV11-2 CASSSLDGSEAFF TGTGCCAGCAGCTCCCTAGATGGGAGTGAAGCTTTCTTT
13 . TRBJ2-1 TRBD1 TRBV5-1 CASRNRDRDGKFF TGCGCCAGCAGAAACCGGGACAGGGACGGGAAGTTCTTC
14 . TRBJ2-7 TRBD2 TRBV7-8 CASTRLAGEGEQYF TGTGCCAGCACCAGACTAGCGGGAGAGGGCGAGCAGTACTTC
14 . TRBJ2-7 . TRBV6-5 CASRSPGGFADFNF TGTGCCAGCAGGTCCCCGGGGGGCTTTGCCGACTTCAACTTC
14 . TRBJ1-2 TRBD1 TRBV13 CASSQGTGNYGYTF TGTGCCAGCAGCCAGGGGACAGGGAACTATGGCTACACCTTC
13 . TRBJ2-7 TRBD1 TRBV6-5 CASSLPTGYEQYF TGTGCCAGCAGTTTACCGACAGGGTACGAGCAGTACTTC
14 few TRBJ2-7 TRBD1 TRBV25-1 CASSRDRFAYEQYF TGTGCCAGCAGCCGGGACAGGTTCGCCTACGAGCAGTACTTC
15 few TRBJ1-2 TRBD1 TRBV5-1 CASSLPGQVNYGYTF TGCGCCAGCAGCTTGCCGGGACAGGTTAACTATGGCTACACCTTC
15 . TRBJ1-6 TRBD1 TRBV5-4 CASSLEGDRASPLHF TGTGCCAGCAGCTTGGAGGGGGACAGGGCTTCACCCCTCCACTTT
15 . TRBJ2-7 . TRBV23-1 CASSQRQDGCYEQYF TGCGCCAGCAGTCAACGACAGGACGGATGTTACGAGCAGTACTTC
14 few TRBJ2-3 . TRBV16 CASSQRLPTDTQYF TGTGCCAGCAGCCAGCGACTCCCAACCGATACGCAGTATTTT
16 . TRBJ2-1 TRBD2 TRBV7-2 CASSNTGGSVYNEQFF TGTGCCAGCAGCAATACGGGCGGGAGCGTCTACAATGAGCAGTTCTTC
16 . TRBJ2-3 TRBD2 TRBV7-2 CASSLRPSGGEDTQYF TGTGCCAGCAGCTTACGCCCTAGCGGGGGAGAAGATACGCAGTATTTT
16 . TRBJ1-2 TRBD1 TRBV27 CASSHRTGISSNGYTF TGTGCCAGCAGTCACCGGACAGGGATTAGTTCGAATGGCTACACCTTC
14 few TRBJ2-1 TRBD2 TRBV5-6 CASTGLAGGNEQFF TGTGCCAGCACCGGACTAGCGGGTGGGAATGAGCAGTTCTTC
15 . TRBJ2-3 TRBD2 TRBV19 CASSPRPGGTDTQYF TGTGCCAGTAGCCCCAGGCCGGGGGGAACAGATACGCAGTATTTT
15 . TRBJ1-4 . TRBV6-5 CASSYNRATNEKLFF TGTGCCAGCAGTTACAACAGGGCAACTAATGAAAAACTGTTTTTT
12 once TRBJ1-4 . TRBV7-9 CSSSPGREKLFF TGTTCCAGCAGCCCAGGGCGGGAAAAACTGTTTTTT
15 . TRBJ1-1 . TRBV19 CASSIDYTGYTEAFF TGTGCCAGTAGTATAGATTACACAGGGTACACTGAAGCTTTCTTT
14 . TRBJ1-1 . TRBV6-5 CASNYGGTNTEAFF TGTGCCAGCAATTATGGGGGGACGAACACTGAAGCTTTCTTT
16 . TRBJ2-5 TRBD2 TRBV5-8 CASSSDVTSGSETQYF TGTGCCAGCAGCTCGGACGTGACTAGCGGGAGCGAGACCCAGTACTTC
16 few TRBJ2-1 TRBD2 TRBV7-2 CASIPTTSGRGNEQFF TGTGCCAGCATCCCAACCACTAGCGGGAGAGGCAATGAGCAGTTCTTC
15 few TRBJ1-2 . TRBV21-1 CASSLCRGDRYGYTF TGTGCCAGCAGCCTTTGTCGGGGGGACAGGTATGGCTACACCTTC
15 . TRBJ2-5 TRBD2 TRBV6-6 CASSYTSGGEETQYF TGTGCCAGCAGTTACACTAGCGGGGGAGAAGAGACCCAGTACTTC
18 once TRBJ1-2 TRBD1 TRBV13 CASSLGLIGGGRIYGYTF TGTGCCAGCAGCTTAGGCCTGATTGGAGGGGGCAGGATCTATGGCTACACCTTC
13 . TRBJ2-7 . TRBV10-3 CAISEQGNGEQYF TGTGCCATCAGTGAACAGGGTAACGGCGAGCAGTACTTC
15 . TRBJ1-5 . TRBV5-6 CASSLSRELNQPQHF TGTGCCAGCAGCTTGTCGCGGGAACTCAATCAGCCCCAGCATTTT
14 . TRBJ2-1 TRBD2 TRBV6-1 CASRVTSEYNEQFF TGTGCCAGCAGGGTGACTAGCGAGTACAATGAGCAGTTCTTC
17 . TRBJ1-1 TRBD1 TRBV7-9 CASSLPLGQAESSEAFF TGTGCCAGCAGCCTCCCTTTAGGACAGGCGGAGAGTTCTGAAGCTTTCTTT
19 . TRBJ2-2 TRBD2 TRBV7-8 CASSLGLAGPATFTGELFF TGTGCCAGCAGCTTAGGTCTAGCGGGACCCGCGACTTTCACCGGGGAGCTGTTTTTT
16 . TRBJ2-1 . TRBV10-1 CASSVGAGASYNEQFF TGCGCCAGCAGTGTAGGTGCGGGGGCCTCCTACAATGAGCAGTTCTTC
17 . TRBJ1-4 TRBD1 TRBV7-9 CASSPSDRGLSNEKLFF TGTGCCAGCAGCCCCTCGGACAGGGGGCTTTCTAATGAAAAACTGTTTTTT
18 . TRBJ2-3 TRBD2 TRBV9 CASSAGLAGALSTDTQYF TGTGCCAGCAGCGCGGGACTAGCGGGGGCCCTTAGCACAGATACGCAGTATTTT
13 few TRBJ1-1 . TRBV9 CASSVEVGTEAFF TGTGCCAGCAGCGTAGAAGTAGGGACAGAAGCTTTCTTT
17 . TRBJ2-3 TRBD2 TRBV5-1 CASGLAGNVLSTDTQYF TGCGCCAGCGGACTAGCGGGGAACGTACTTAGCACAGATACGCAGTATTTT
16 . TRBJ2-3 TRBD1 TRBV7-9 CASSLGQGPLSDTQYF TGTGCCAGCAGCCTCGGACAGGGGCCGTTGTCAGATACGCAGTATTTT
14 . TRBJ2-7 . TRBV14 CASSQYLSSYEQYF TGTGCCAGCAGCCAATACTTAAGCTCCTACGAGCAGTACTTC
19 . TRBJ2-3 TRBD1 TRBV15 CATSRDRGAGTGRFDTQYF TGTGCCACCAGCAGAGATAGGGGGGCCGGGACAGGGAGATTCGATACGCAGTATTTT
14 . TRBJ2-7 TRBD1 TRBV27 CASSFQGATYEQYF TGTGCCAGCAGCTTCCAGGGGGCCACCTACGAGCAGTACTTC
16 once TRBJ1-4 . TRBV25-1 CASSEMLPGRNEKLFF TGTGCCAGCAGTGAAATGTTGCCAGGCCGTAATGAAAAACTGTTTTTT
16 . TRBJ1-3 TRBD1 TRBV4-1 CASSREDRGAGNTIYF TGCGCCAGCAGCCGGGAGGACAGGGGCGCTGGAAACACCATATATTTT
17 . TRBJ2-1 TRBD2 TRBV27 CASSLISGGASYNEQFF TGTGCCAGCAGTTTAATTAGCGGGGGGGCCTCCTACAATGAGCAGTTCTTC
15 . TRBJ1-2 . TRBV5-1 CASSSGSIANYGYTF TGCGCCAGCAGCTCGGGGTCCATAGCTAACTATGGCTACACCTTC
12 . TRBJ1-1 . TRBV28 CASARVEGEAFF TGTGCCAGCGCCAGGGTTGAAGGTGAAGCTTTCTTT
18 . TRBJ2-5 TRBD2 TRBV11-2 CASSPGGLAGGEGETQYF TGTGCCAGCAGCCCCGGCGGACTAGCGGGGGGCGAGGGGGAGACCCAGTACTTC
14 . TRBJ2-5 TRBD1 TRBV7-6 CASSSGQLQETQYF TGTGCCAGCAGCTCGGGACAGCTCCAAGAGACCCAGTACTTC
14 . TRBJ2-7 . TRBV12-5 CASGLEAGPYEQYF TGTGCTAGTGGTTTGGAGGCAGGCCCATACGAGCAGTACTTC
15 . TRBJ2-5 . TRBV18 CASSPEGLEGETQYF TGTGCCAGCTCACCAGAGGGATTGGAGGGGGAGACCCAGTACTTC
13 . TRBJ2-5 . TRBV2 CASTVYERETQYF TGTGCCAGCACGGTGTACGAGAGGGAGACCCAGTACTTC
11 . TRBJ2-7 . TRBV11-2 CASSLLYEQYF TGTGCCAGCAGCTTACTATACGAGCAGTACTTC
16 . TRBJ2-5 TRBD2 TRBV5-1 CASSLGLAGGQETQYF TGCGCCAGCAGTTTAGGACTAGCGGGGGGACAAGAGACCCAGTACTTC
18 . TRBJ2-1 TRBD1 TRBV9 CASSAEGGGDRGDNEQFF TGTGCCAGCAGCGCGGAGGGGGGAGGGGACAGGGGGGACAATGAGCAGTTCTTC
15 . TRBJ2-2 TRBD1 TRBV19 CTSRTGGADTGELFF TGTACCAGCCGAACAGGGGGCGCGGACACCGGGGAGCTGTTTTTT
16 . TRBJ2-7 TRBD1 TRBV28 CASSFRRTGTPYEQYF TGTGCCAGCAGTTTCCGGAGGACAGGGACTCCCTACGAGCAGTACTTC